The clone carrying this TCR beta chain was seen a few times. The antigen remains undetermined. Unfractionated whole blood yielded total RNA. Germline CDR1 reads MNHEY; CDR2 reads SVGAGI. Trimming took 2 bases from V and 2 from J, leaving 14 bases between them. The CDR3 spans 16 residues. It was the library that attached unique molecular identifiers to individual cDNA molecules. In the authors' methods: Ranging from about 23,224 to 750,000, TCR counts per sample had a median value of around 94,000. TCRdb called the 5' RACE reads again in MiXCR, with one record for every CDR3 protein. TCRdb's processing, not the authors' own work, is the source of the V and J calls. Of 75,000 or so distinct CDR3 sequences in the sample, roughly 15% were seen once. This entry comes from a study of human T cells and chemical hapten exposure. Background on the study: Per-sample TCR yield variation was attributed mainly to small pooled library volume differences. General study findings and limits: Following DPC sensitization, TCRs present above 1 in 1000 frequency showed no change.

This TCR derives from a female donor in good health. The chain recombines TRBV6-5 with TRBJ2-3; weak D call: TRBD2 (5 bases). CDR3 nucleotides: TGTGCCAGCAGTTACACCCGGACTGGCGCCACAGATACGCAGTATTTT. Amino acid sequence: CASSYTRTGATDTQYF.